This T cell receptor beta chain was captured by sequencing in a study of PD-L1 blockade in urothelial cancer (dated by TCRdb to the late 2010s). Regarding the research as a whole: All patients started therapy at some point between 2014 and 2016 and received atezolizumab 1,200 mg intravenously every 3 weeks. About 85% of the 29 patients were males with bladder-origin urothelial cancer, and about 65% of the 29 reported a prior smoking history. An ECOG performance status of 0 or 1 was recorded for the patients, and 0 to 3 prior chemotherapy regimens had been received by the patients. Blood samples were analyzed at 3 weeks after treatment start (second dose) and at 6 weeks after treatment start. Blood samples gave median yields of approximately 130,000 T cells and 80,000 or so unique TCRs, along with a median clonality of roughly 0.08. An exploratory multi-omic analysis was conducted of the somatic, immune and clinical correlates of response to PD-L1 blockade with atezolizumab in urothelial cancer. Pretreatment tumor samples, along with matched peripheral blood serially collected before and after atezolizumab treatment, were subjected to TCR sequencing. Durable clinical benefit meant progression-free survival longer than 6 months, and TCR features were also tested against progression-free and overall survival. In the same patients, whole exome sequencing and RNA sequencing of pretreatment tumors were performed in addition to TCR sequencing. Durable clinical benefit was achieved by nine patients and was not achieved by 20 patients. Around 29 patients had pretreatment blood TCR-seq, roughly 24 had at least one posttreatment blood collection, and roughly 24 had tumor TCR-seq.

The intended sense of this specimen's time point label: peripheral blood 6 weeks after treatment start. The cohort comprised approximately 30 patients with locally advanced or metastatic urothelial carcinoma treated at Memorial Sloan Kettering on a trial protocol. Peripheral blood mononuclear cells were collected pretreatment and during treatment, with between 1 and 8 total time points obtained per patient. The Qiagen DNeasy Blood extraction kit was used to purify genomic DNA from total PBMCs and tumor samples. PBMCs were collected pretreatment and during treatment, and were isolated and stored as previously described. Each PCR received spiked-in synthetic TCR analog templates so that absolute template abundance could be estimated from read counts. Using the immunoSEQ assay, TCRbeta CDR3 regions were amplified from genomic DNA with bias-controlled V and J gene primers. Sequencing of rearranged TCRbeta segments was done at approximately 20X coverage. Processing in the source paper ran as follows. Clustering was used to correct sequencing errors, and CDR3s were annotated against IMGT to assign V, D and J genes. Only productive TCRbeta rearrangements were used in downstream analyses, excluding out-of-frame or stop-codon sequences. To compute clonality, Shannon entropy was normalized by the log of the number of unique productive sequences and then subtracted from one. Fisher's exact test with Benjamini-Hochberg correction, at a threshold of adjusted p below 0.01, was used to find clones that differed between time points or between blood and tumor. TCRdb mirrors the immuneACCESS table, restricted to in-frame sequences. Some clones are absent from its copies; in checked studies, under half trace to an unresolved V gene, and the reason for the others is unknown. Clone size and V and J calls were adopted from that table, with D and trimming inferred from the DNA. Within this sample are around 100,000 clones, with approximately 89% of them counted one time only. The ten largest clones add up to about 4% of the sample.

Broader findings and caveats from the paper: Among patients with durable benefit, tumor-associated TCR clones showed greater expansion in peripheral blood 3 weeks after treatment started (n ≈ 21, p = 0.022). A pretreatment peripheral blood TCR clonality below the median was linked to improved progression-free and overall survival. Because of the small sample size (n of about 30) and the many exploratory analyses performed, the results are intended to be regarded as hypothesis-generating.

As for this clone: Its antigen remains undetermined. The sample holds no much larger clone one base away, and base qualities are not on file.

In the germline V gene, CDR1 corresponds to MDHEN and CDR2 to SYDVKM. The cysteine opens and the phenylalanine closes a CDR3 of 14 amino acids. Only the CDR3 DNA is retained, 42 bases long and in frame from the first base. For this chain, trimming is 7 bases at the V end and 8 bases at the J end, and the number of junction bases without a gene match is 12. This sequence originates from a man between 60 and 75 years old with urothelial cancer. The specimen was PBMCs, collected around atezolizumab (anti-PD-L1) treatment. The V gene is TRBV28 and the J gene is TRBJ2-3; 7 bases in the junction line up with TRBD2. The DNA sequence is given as TGTGCCAGCAACTCTCCTCCGGGAGGAGGTACGCAGTATTTT. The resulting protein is CASNSPPGGGTQYF.